The 16 T cell receptor beta chains below were found in one sample sequenced in a study of tumor and adjacent non-tumor tissue in lung cancer. The template was RNA from unsorted bulk tissue. The library came from three nested PCR rounds adapted from ARM-PCR protocols. TCRdb itself ran the multiplex PCR reads through MiXCR, one entry per CDR3 protein. The sample has around 140,000 distinct CDR3 sequences, roughly 70% seen once. Material for sequencing was lung tumor tissue. The receptors come from a man between 60 and 70 years old with small cell lung cancer.

For this clonotype: A read error may account for a junction end that differs from germline. CDR3 coding DNA: TGCGCCAGCAGCCGTCCAGGCGGGGCAGATATGCAGTATTTT. Protein product: CASSRPGGADMQYF. The genes are TRBV4-1 and TRBJ2-3; D may be TRBD2 (6 bases). There are 14 residues in the CDR3. Looked up from germline, CDR1 is MGHRA and CDR2 is YSYEKL.

V is TRBV5-1 and J is TRBJ2-2, with 11 bases that match TRBD2. The CDR3 is made up of 14 amino acids. Looked up from germline, CDR1 is SGHRS and CDR2 is YFSETQ. The V and J ends lost 7 bases and 5 bases, in that order; junction bases with no gene match: 4. The CDR3 sequence: CASVLAGGTGELFF. CDR3 DNA: TGCGCCAGCGTTCTAGCGGGAGGAACCGGGGAGCTGTTTTTT.

Turning to this clonotype: A much larger clone lies a single base off, so this may be a read error. The chain links TRBV6-1 to TRBJ2-7; perhaps D is TRBD1 or TRBD2 (5 bases each). In germline, CDR1 is MNHNS, CDR2 SASEGT. V lost 2 bases to trimming and J lost 1 base, with 12 bases between them. The CDR3 consists of 15 residues. This CDR3 reads CASSEWGTVSYEQYV. CDR3 nucleotide sequence: TGTGCCAGCAGTGAATGGGGGACGGTTTCCTACGAGCAGTACGTC.

The rearrangement joins TRBV14 to TRBJ2-1; D remains ambiguous. V was clipped by 4 bases and J by 9 bases, with 7 bases between them. Germline CDR1 SGHDN, CDR2 FVKESK. This CDR3 is built from 11 residues. DNA of the CDR3: TGTGCCAGCAGCCTAACCACTGAGCAGTTCTTC. Translated: CASSLTTEQFF.

This clonotype was seen more than once but under ten times. The chain recombines TRBV19 with TRBJ1-5; D gene ambiguous. V shed 6 bases and J shed 0 bases, with 12 bases lying between them. CDR1 is LNHDA, CDR2 SQIVND, per germline (reference sequence). CDR3 size: 15 residues. The CDR3 DNA is TGTGCCAGTAGCACTATCCGGGTTAGCAATCAGCCCCAGCATTTT. Translating gives CASSTIRVSNQPQHF.

Details on this clonotype: This may come from a read error, since a much larger clone is one base off. The V call is TRBV6-1, the J call TRBJ2-5; no clear D. V was pared by 4 bases and J by 4 bases, with 13 bases between. Germline CDR1 reads MNHNS; CDR2 reads SASEGT. The CDR3 runs 14 residues. The chain's CDR3 is CASSAVLLRETQYF. The CDR3 DNA follows: TGTGCCAGCAGTGCGGTACTCCTTCGAGAGACCCAGTACTTC.

With regard to this clonotype: This may come from a read error, since a much larger clone is one base off. V gene TRBV5-6 combines with J gene TRBJ2-1, with 7 nucleotides matching TRBD2. The CDR3 contains 15 residues. The junction had 9 bases not matched to a gene; V was cut back by 2 bases and J by 7 bases. The germline V gene encodes CDR1 SGHDT and CDR2 YYEEEE. The DNA of the CDR3 is TGTGCCAGCAGCTTCTCTGCGGGAGTTATGAATGAGCAGTTCTTC. This codes for CASSFSAGVMNEQFF. Supplemented by reference TRBV5-6 and TRBJ2-1, the full variable domain reads DAGVTQSPTHLIKTRGQQVTLRCSPKSGHDTVSWYQQALGQGPQFIFQYYEEEERQRGNFPDRFSGHQFPNYSSELNVNALLLGDSALYLCASSFSAGVMNEQFFGPGTRLTVL.

On this clonotype: The junction does not match germline at one end; this may be a read error. This rearrangement joins TRBV4-1 to TRBJ1-5; 9 positions agree with TRBD1. This CDR3 region has 14 residues. CDR1 and CDR2 (germline): MGHRA, YSYEKL. The CDR3 DNA reads TGCGGCAGCAGCCCCGGGACAGGGAACCAGCCCCAGCGTTTT. Protein: CGSSPGTGNQPQRF.

About this clonotype: An end of the junction differs from the germline gene, which may be a read error. CDR3 sequence (DNA): TGTGTCAGCAGCGGGACAGAGAGCGGTTCCCCCACAGATACGCAGTATTTT. It specifies CVSSGTESGSPTDTQYF. The chain links TRBV11-3 to TRBJ2-3; D could derive from TRBD1 or TRBD2 (7 bases each). CDR3 length: 17 residues. The germline gives CDR1 SGHNT, CDR2 YENEEA.

In the case of this clonotype: At one end the junction does not follow the germline gene, possibly because of a read error. The chain uses TRBV20-1 and TRBJ1-2, with no clear D. Germline CDR1 reads DFQATT; CDR2 reads SNEGSKA (reference sequence). This CDR3 comprises 15 residues. This CDR3 reads CSARASRSRIYGYSF. DNA of the CDR3: TGCAGTGCTAGAGCCTCCCGGTCCAGAATCTATGGCTACAGCTTC.

CDR3 DNA sequence: TGTGCCAGCAGTTTCTACCGGGGCAATCAGCCCCAGTATTTT. Protein sequence: CASSFYRGNQPQYF. V and J are TRBV12-3 or TRBV12-4 and TRBJ1-5; tentatively, D is TRBD1 or TRBD2 (5 bases each). Matching the DNA end better, TRBJ2-3 makes the J call doubtful. This CDR3 spans 14 amino acids.

A word on this clonotype: This sequence may be a read error, since a much larger clone differs from it by one base. This chain uses TRBV20-1 with TRBJ1-2, with 7 bases aligning to TRBD1. The CDR3 runs 12 residues. Germline loops: CDR1 DFQATT, CDR2 SNEGSKA (reference sequence). Here the CDR3 reads CSAPGTVVGCTF. The DNA of the CDR3 is TGCAGTGCCCCCGGGACAGTAGTGGGCTGCACCTTC.

As regards this clonotype: No conserved phenylalanine or tryptophan is present at the end of the CDR3, so a read error is the likely explanation. This chain connects TRBV9 to TRBJ2-2, with 12 bases that match TRBD2. The CDR3 is made up of 16 amino acids. Trimming at V came to 9 bases and at J to 2 bases, leaving 8 bases not matched to a gene. Germline CDR1 and CDR2: SGDLS and YYNGEE. The DNA for the CDR3 is TGTGCCACTTCGACTAGCGGGAGCTTCAACACCGGGGAGCTGTTTTAT. Translating it yields CATSTSGSFNTGELFY.

Note on this clonotype: Germline and junction disagree at one end, which may indicate a read error. V usage is TRBV6-1 and J usage is TRBJ2-3, with 8 bases lining up with TRBD1. Germline loops: CDR1 MNHNS, CDR2 SASEGT. CDR3 length: 15 amino acids. The CDR3 DNA reads as TGTGCCAGCAGCTCGGGACAGGCCTTTGTTTATACACAGTATTTT. This encodes CASSSGQAFVYTQYF.

This chain uses TRBV12-3 or TRBV12-4 with TRBJ2-3; D is perhaps TRBD2 (5 bases). V was pared by 5 bases and J by 9 bases, with 21 bases between. The CDR3 contains 15 residues. CDR3 bases: TGTGCCAGCAGTGCTAGCAGGAGGTTGGCAGGCACGCAGTATTTT. Protein sequence: CASSASRRLAGTQYF.

Concerning this clonotype: This CDR3 is missing its conserved last phenylalanine or tryptophan, likely due to a read error. CDR3 region: CASSPRGRTGELFL. Here the CDR3 DNA reads TGTGCCAGCAGCCCACGCGGACGGACCGGGGAGCTGTTTTTA. This sequence joins TRBV6-2 or TRBV6-3 and TRBJ2-2; D gene uncertain. The CDR3 spans 14 residues. CDR1 and CDR2 (germline): MNHEY, SVGEGT. Trimming removed 6 bases from V and 5 bases from J, with 13 bases in between.